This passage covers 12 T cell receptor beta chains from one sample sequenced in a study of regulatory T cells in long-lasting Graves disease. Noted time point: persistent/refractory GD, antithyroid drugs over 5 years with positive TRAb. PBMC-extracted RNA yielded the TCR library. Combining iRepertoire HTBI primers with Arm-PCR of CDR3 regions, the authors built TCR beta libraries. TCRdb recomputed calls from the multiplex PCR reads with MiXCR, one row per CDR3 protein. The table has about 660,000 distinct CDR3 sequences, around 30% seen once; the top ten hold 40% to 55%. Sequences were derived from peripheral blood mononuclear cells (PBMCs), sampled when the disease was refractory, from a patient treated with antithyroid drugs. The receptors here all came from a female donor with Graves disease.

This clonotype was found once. Here the CDR3 reads CASSIDPAGGHEQYF. The CDR3 coding sequence is TGTGCCAGTAGTATAGACCCAGCGGGAGGGCACGAGCAGTACTTC. The genes are TRBV19 and TRBJ2-7, with 10 bases that match TRBD2. Germline V gene lookup returns CDR1 LNHDA and CDR2 SQIVND (reference sequence). After removal of 0 bases from V and 5 bases from J, the junction contained 4 bases not matched to a gene. The CDR3 is made up of 15 amino acids.

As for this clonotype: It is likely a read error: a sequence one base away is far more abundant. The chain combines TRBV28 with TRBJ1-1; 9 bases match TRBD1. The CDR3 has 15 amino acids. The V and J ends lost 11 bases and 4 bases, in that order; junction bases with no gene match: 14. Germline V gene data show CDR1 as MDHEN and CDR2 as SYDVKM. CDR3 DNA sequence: TGTGCCGGCCGCCGGGACAGGGACGAGATCACTGAAGCTTTCTTT. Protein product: CAGRRDRDEITEAFF.

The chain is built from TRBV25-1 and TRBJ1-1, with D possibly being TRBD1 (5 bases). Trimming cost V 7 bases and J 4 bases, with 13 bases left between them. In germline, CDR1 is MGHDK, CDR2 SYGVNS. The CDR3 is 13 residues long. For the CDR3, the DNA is TGTGCCAGCATGGGCGTCGGGGGCACTGAAGCTTTCTTT. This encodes CASMGVGGTEAFF.

Here the CDR3 DNA reads TGCGCCAGCAGCATGGAAGGATACGGAGCTTTCTTT. As protein: CASSMEGYGAFF. This sequence joins TRBV5-1 and TRBJ1-1; the D is unclear. The CDR3 covers 12 residues. Trimming shortened V by 4 bases and J by 10 bases, and 14 bases separated the two germline ends. Per the germline V gene, CDR1 is SGHRS and CDR2 is YFSETQ.

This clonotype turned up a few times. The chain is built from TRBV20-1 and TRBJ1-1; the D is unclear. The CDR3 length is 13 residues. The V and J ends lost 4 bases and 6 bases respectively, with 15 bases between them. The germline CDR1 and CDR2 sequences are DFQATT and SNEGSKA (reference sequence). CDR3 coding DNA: TGCAGTGCTATGCCCGTGCAGTACCCTGAAGCTTTCTTT. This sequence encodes CSAMPVQYPEAFF.

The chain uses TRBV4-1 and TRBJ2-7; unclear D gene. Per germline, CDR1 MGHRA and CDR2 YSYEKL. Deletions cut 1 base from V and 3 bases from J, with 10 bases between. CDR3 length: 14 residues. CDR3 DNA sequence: TGCGCCAGCAGCCAAGTTGGGGTGAGCTACGAGCAGTACTTC. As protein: CASSQVGVSYEQYF.

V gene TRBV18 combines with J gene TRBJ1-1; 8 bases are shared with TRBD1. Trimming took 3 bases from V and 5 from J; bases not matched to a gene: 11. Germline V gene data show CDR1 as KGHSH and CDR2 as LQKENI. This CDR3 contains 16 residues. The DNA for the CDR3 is TGTGCCAGCTCACCCTCCCCGGGACAGGCGGGAACTGAAGCTTTCTTT. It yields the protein CASSPSPGQAGTEAFF.

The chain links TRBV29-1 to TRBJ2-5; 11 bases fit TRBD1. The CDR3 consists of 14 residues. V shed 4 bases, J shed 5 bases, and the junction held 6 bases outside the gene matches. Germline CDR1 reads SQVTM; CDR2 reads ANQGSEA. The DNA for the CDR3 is TGCAGCGTTGCCCGGACAGGGGGCATGGAGACCCAGTACTTC. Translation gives CSVARTGGMETQYF.

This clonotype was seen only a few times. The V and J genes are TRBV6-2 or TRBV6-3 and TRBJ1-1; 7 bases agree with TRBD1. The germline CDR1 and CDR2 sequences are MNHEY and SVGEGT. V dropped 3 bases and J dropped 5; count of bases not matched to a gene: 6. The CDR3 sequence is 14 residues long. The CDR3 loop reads CASSYGGGATEAFF. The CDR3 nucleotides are TGTGCCAGCAGTTATGGAGGGGGCGCAACTGAAGCTTTCTTT.

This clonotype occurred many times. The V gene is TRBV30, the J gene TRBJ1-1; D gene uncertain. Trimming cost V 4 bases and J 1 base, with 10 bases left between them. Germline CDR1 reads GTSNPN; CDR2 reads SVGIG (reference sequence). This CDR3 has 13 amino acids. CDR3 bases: TGTGCCTGGACCCATACACAGAACACTGAAGCTTTCTTT. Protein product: CAWTHTQNTEAFF.

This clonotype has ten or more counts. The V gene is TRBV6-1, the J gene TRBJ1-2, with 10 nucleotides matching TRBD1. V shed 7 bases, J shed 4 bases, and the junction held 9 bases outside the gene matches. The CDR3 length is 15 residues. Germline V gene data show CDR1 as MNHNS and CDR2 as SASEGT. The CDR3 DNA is TGTGCCAGCACCAGACAGGGGGCAAACCCCTATGGCTACACCTTC. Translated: CASTRQGANPYGYTF.

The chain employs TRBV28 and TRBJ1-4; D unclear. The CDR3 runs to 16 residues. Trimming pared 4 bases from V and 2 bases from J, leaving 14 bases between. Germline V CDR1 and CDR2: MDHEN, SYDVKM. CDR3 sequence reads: CASSSRLAATNEKLFF. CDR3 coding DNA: TGTGCCAGCAGTTCTCGGCTAGCTGCTACTAATGAAAAACTGTTTTTT.